Below are 19 T cell receptor beta chains sequenced from a single sample in a study of blood T cells in healthy people across ages. Alongside a J-beta primer mix, a sample-barcoded 5' primer served in a second PCR lasting roughly 7 to 11 cycles. TCRdb reanalysed the 5' RACE reads using MiXCR and keeps one entry per CDR3 protein. The data hold about 640,000 distinct CDR3 sequences, with roughly 50% observed a single time. The material sequenced was blood. Receptors were obtained from a man aged 60 to 75 in good health.

This rearrangement joins TRBV28 to TRBJ2-5, with 8 bases identical to TRBD2. V was clipped by 7 bases and J by 5 bases; unmatched bases: 9. Germline V gene lookup returns CDR1 MDHEN and CDR2 SYDVKM. The CDR3 sequence is 14 residues long. The CDR3 here is CASIPGGAGETQYF. DNA for the CDR3: TGTGCCAGCATACCCGGGGGGGCTGGCGAGACCCAGTACTTC.

This clonotype was detected only a few times. The rearrangement links TRBV9 to TRBJ2-3, with 10 positions matching TRBD2. The V and J ends lost 0 bases and 3 bases, in that order; junction bases with no gene match: 7. CDR1 SGDLS and CDR2 YYNGEE come from the germline V gene. CDR3 length equals 17 residues. The CDR3 DNA sequence: TGTGCCAGCAGCGTAGGGCATAGCGGGGGGACGACAGATACGCAGTATTTT. Encoded protein: CASSVGHSGGTTDTQYF.

The sample holds a few counts of this clonotype. V is TRBV2 and J is TRBJ2-4, with TRBD2 as a possible D gene (5 bases). The CDR3 has 13 residues. With 4 bases removed from V and 6 bases from J, the gap between germline ends came to 10 bases. Germline lookup yields CDR1 SNHLY and CDR2 FYNNEI. The CDR3 DNA follows: TGTGCCAGCAGTGTCGGGGAGAGAAACATTCAGTACTTC. It codes for CASSVGERNIQYF.

V is TRBV7-9 and J is TRBJ2-5; D is unclear. In germline, CDR1 is SEHNR, CDR2 FQNEAQ (reference sequence). V gave up 5 bases and J gave up 11 bases, with 18 bases separating them. The length of the CDR3 is 13 residues. The CDR3 is CASSAPAYSEQYF. The CDR3 DNA is TGTGCCAGCAGCGCCCCCGCTTATTCTGAGCAGTACTTC.

The gene calls are TRBV10-3 and TRBJ2-5; a weak D match, TRBD1 (6 bases). V lost 0 bases and J lost 1, with 9 bases in between. This CDR3 is 15 amino acids long. Germline CDR1 and CDR2: ENHRY and SYGVKD. CDR3 DNA: TGTGCCATCAGTGAGTCGATGGGGGCCCAAGAGACCCAGTACTTC. This sequence encodes CAISESMGAQETQYF.

This clonotype has a single count. The V call is TRBV19, the J call TRBJ1-1, with D unclear. From germline, CDR1 is LNHDA and CDR2 SQIVND (reference sequence). V lost 4 bases and J 1 base, leaving 7 bases between the germline ends. The CDR3 has 13 residues. CDR3 nucleotides: TGTGCCAGTAGTACCACCACGAACACTGAAGCTTTCTTT. It is translated as CASSTTTNTEAFF.

The chain recombines TRBV29-1 with TRBJ1-1; no clear D gene. Germline lookup yields CDR1 SQVTM and CDR2 ANQGSEA. CDR3 length: 12 amino acids. The CDR3, as DNA: TGCAGGGCATCCGGGCCAAACACTGAAGCTTTCTTT. Its translation: CRASGPNTEAFF.

The sample holds a few counts of this clonotype. V gene TRBV4-2 combines with J gene TRBJ2-5, with 9 bases fitting TRBD2. There are 15 residues in the CDR3. Germline V lookup: CDR1 LGHNA, CDR2 YNFKEQ. V lost 2 bases, J lost 4 bases, and 5 bases stayed unmatched. DNA for the CDR3: TGTGCCAGCAGCCAAAGAGCGGGGGGCTTAGAGACCCAGTACTTC. This sequence encodes CASSQRAGGLETQYF.

V gene TRBV23-1 combines with J gene TRBJ2-4; 8 bases line up with TRBD2. TRBV23-1 is annotated as an ORF whose role is uncertain. V lost 2 bases to trimming and J lost 1 base; unmatched junction nucleotides: 13. The length of the CDR3 is 19 residues. CDR3 bases: TGCGCCAGCAGTCAAGATGCGGGGGGCAACACTGGGGCCAAAAACATTCAGTACTTC. It specifies CASSQDAGGNTGAKNIQYF.

The V and J genes are TRBV5-5 and TRBJ2-3, with D uncertain. The V gene's germline CDR1 is SGHKS and CDR2 YYEKEE (reference sequence). The CDR3 extends over 13 amino acids. The V end lost 4 bases, the J end lost 3 bases, and 9 bases lay between the germline ends. CDR3 in DNA: TGTGCCAGCAGCATGAGTACTACAGATACGCAGTATTTT. Its protein product is CASSMSTTDTQYF.

J is TRBJ2-3 and V is TRBV2; tentative D call: TRBD2 (6 bases). The germline V gene encodes CDR1 SNHLY and CDR2 FYNNEI. The V end lost 11 bases, the J end lost 6 bases, and 18 bases lay between the germline ends. The CDR3 totals 13 residues. The CDR3 protein is CAYEGLTPDTQYF. Written as DNA, the CDR3 is TGTGCCTACGAGGGACTCACCCCGGATACGCAGTATTTT. Drawing the rest from reference TRBV2 and TRBJ2-3, the complete variable domain is EPEVTQTPSHQVTQMGQEVILRCVPISNHLYFYWYRQILGQKVEFLVSFYNNEISEKSEIFDDQFSVERPDGSNFTLKIRSTKLEDSAMYFCAYEGLTPDTQYFGPGTRLTVL.

The rearrangement uses TRBV7-2 and TRBJ1-4, with a possible D match to TRBD1 (6 bases). The CDR3 spans 16 residues. Germline assignment: CDR1 SGHTA and CDR2 FQGNSA. Trimming left V 1 base short and J 5 bases short, with 14 bases between. The CDR3 loop is CASSLGGHNPNEKLFF. The CDR3 DNA follows: TGTGCCAGCAGCTTAGGGGGGCACAACCCGAATGAAAAACTGTTTTTT.

This clonotype was seen only a few times. The V call is TRBV5-1, the J call TRBJ2-4, with D tentatively TRBD2 (5 bases). The closer fit of TRBJ2-7 to the DNA end suggests the J call may be wrong. The germline CDR1 and CDR2 sequences are SGHRS and YFSETQ. The CDR3 is 14 residues long. Here the CDR3 reads CASSLGRSAGEQYF. DNA for the CDR3: TGCGCCAGCAGCTTGGGTCGGTCGGCGGGCGAGCAGTACTTC.

V is TRBV3-1 and J is TRBJ2-7, with a tentative D call TRBD1 (6 bases). This CDR3 is built from 14 residues. The germline V gene encodes CDR1 LGHDT and CDR2 YNNKEL (reference sequence). The V and J ends lost 1 base and 4 bases respectively, with 11 bases between them. For the CDR3, the DNA is TGTGCCAGCAGCCAAGCAGGGGCCCAATACGAGCAGTACTTC. This encodes CASSQAGAQYEQYF.

The chain has TRBV20-1 and TRBJ1-3; D may be TRBD1 (6 bases). Germline V gene lookup returns CDR1 DFQATT and CDR2 SNEGSKA (reference sequence). V dropped 3 bases and J dropped 4 bases, with 13 bases sitting between them. The CDR3 is made up of 14 amino acids. The CDR3 bases are TGCAGTGCTAGGCCCCCGGGGGGCGGAAACACCATATATTTT. It is translated as CSARPPGGGNTIYF.

This clonotype was picked up many times. This sequence joins TRBV12-3 or TRBV12-4 and TRBJ1-2, with 7 bases lining up with TRBD1. The CDR3 length is 12 residues. J gave up 11 bases and V 3 bases, and 6 bases lay outside the gene matches. CDR3 DNA: TGTGCCAGCAGTTTTGCCCCGGACAGGTACACCTTC. Translation: CASSFAPDRYTF.

The chain is built from TRBV9 and TRBJ1-2; D is unclear. Per the germline V gene, CDR1 is SGDLS and CDR2 is YYNGEE. V was cut by 3 bases and J by 4 bases, with 16 bases left in between. CDR3 length: 15 amino acids. The CDR3 coding sequence is TGTGCCAGCAGCGCGGGCGGGTGGGTTGGCTATGGCTACACCTTC. Its protein is CASSAGGWVGYGYTF. Combining the CDR3 with reference TRBV9 and TRBJ1-2 gives the whole variable domain DSGVTQTPKHLITATGQRVTLRCSPRSGDLSVYWYQQSLDQGLQFLIQYYNGEERAKGNILERFSAQQFPDLHSELNLSSLELGDSALYFCASSAGGWVGYGYTFGSGTRLTVV.

The V call is TRBV7-2, the J call TRBJ2-5; a weak D match, TRBD2 (5 bases). The length of the CDR3 is 11 residues. V lost 5 bases to trimming and J lost 11 bases, with 12 bases between them. Germline lookup yields CDR1 SGHTA and CDR2 FQGNSA. The CDR3 loop is CASSRMWEQYF. The DNA of the CDR3 is TGTGCCAGCAGCCGGATGTGGGAGCAGTACTTC.

This clonotype appeared a few times. This sequence joins TRBV7-2 and TRBJ2-5; 8 bases fit TRBD2. This CDR3 is built from 15 residues. Looked up from germline, CDR1 is SGHTA and CDR2 is FQGNSA. The trim removed 2 bases at V and 5 bases at J, leaving 7 bases unmatched. Here the CDR3 reads CASSLTGGRLETQYF. The CDR3 DNA is TGTGCCAGCAGCTTAACGGGGGGGCGGTTGGAGACCCAGTACTTC.